This TCR beta chain was documented in a study of blood T cell repertoires in COVID-19. The trim removed 5 bases at V and 3 bases at J, leaving 9 bases unmatched. The CDR3 has 15 residues. CDR1 and CDR2 (germline): LNHDA, SQIVND (reference sequence). The table came from immunoSEQ multiplex PCR; TCRdb's copy has only in-frame clones and leaves some out. The sample carries about 42,000 clones, 80% to 90% recorded once. J is TRBJ2-7 and V is TRBV19, with 8 positions matching TRBD2. This receptor was obtained from a woman aged 70-85 years in a cohort sampled during active COVID-19. Sequencing was performed on peripheral blood. CDR3 nucleotide sequence: TGTGCCAGTAGTCTACGACGGGGGGGAGTCTACGAGCAGTACTTC. Translated: CASSLRRGGVYEQYF.